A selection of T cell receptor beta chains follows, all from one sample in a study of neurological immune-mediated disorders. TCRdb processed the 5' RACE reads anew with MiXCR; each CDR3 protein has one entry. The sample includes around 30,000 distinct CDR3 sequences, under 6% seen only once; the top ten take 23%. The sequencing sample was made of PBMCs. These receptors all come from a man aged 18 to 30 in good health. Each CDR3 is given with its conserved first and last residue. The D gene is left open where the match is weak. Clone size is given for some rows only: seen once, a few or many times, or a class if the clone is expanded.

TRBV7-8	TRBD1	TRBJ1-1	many	CASSLGTGVEAFF	TGTGCCAGCAGCCTAGGGACAGGGGTTGAAGCTTTCTTT
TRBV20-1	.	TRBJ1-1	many	CSAANPEGAFF	TGCAGTGCTGCTAACCCCGAGGGAGCTTTCTTT
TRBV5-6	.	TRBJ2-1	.	CASWGAINEQFF	TGTGCCAGCTGGGGGGCTATCAATGAGCAGTTCTTC
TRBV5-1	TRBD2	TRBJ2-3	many	CASSLAGGTDTQYF	TGTGCCAGCAGTTTAGCGGGGGGCACAGATACGCAGTATTTT
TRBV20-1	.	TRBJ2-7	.	CSARAGGSYEQYF	TGCAGTGCTAGGGCTGGAGGGTCCTACGAGCAGTACTTC
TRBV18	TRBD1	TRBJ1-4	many	CASSRQPRLGQASNEKLFF	TGTGCCAGCTCACGACAACCACGTTTGGGACAGGCCTCTAATGAAAAACTGTTTTTT
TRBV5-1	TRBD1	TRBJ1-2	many	CASSPDRGYGYTF	TGCGCCAGCAGCCCGGACAGGGGCTATGGCTACACCTTC
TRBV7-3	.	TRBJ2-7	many	CASAPDRLSYEQYF	TGTGCCAGCGCCCCGGATAGACTCTCCTACGAGCAGTACTTC
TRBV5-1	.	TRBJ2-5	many	CASSLGRSQETQYF	TGCGCCAGCAGCTTGGGTCGAAGTCAAGAGACCCAGTACTTC
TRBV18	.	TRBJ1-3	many	CASSPFDSQDSGNTIYF	TGTGCCAGCTCACCCTTTGACAGTCAGGACTCTGGAAACACCATATATTTT
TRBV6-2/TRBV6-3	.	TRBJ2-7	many	CASSPAGSSYEQYF	TGTGCCAGCAGTCCGGCAGGGAGCTCCTACGAGCAGTACTTC
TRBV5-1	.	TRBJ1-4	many	CASSLVPTNEKLFF	TGCGCCAGCAGCTTAGTTCCAACTAATGAAAAACTGTTTTTT
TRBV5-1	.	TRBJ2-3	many	CASSLGVRGLEDTQYF	TGCGCCAGCAGCTTGGGGGTTCGTGGGTTGGAAGATACGCAGTATTTT
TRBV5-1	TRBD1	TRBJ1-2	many	CASSPRQGLNYGYTF	TGCGCCAGCAGCCCAAGACAGGGCCTTAACTATGGCTACACCTTC
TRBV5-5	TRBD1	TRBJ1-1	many	CASSLTGDTEAFF	TGTGCCAGCAGCCTCACAGGGGACACTGAAGCTTTCTTT
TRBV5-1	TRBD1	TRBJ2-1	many	CASSLGGQGVNEQFF	TGCGCCAGCAGCTTGGGGGGACAGGGTGTTAATGAGCAGTTCTTC
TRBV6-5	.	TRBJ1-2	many	CASSYSNSGLNPYGYTF	TGTGCCAGCAGTTACTCGAATTCGGGGCTAAACCCCTATGGCTACACCTTC
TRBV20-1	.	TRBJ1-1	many	CSARIDGRSNTEAFF	TGCAGTGCTAGAATTGACGGGAGGTCGAACACTGAAGCTTTCTTT
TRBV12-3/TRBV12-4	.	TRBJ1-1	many	CASSLVPYAGAFF	TGTGCCAGCAGTTTAGTCCCTTATGCTGGAGCTTTCTTT
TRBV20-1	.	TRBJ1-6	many	CSAYRQGLSNSPLHF	TGCAGTGCTTATCGGCAGGGCCTTTCGAATTCACCCCTCCACTTT
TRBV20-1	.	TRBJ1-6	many	CSARGGIRDPRNSPLHF	TGCAGTGCTAGAGGAGGGATTCGGGACCCACGCAATTCACCCCTCCACTTT
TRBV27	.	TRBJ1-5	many	CASSSPDSNQPQHF	TGTGCCAGCAGTTCCCCGGACAGCAATCAGCCCCAGCATTTT
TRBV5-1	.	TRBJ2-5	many	CASSRGHLQETQYF	TGCGCCAGCAGCCGTGGACACTTACAAGAGACCCAGTACTTC
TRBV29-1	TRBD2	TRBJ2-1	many	CSVLAWGGAYNEQFF	TGCAGCGTTCTTGCATGGGGGGGTGCCTACAATGAGCAGTTCTTC
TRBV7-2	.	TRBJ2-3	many	CASSFGSASLTDTQYF	TGTGCCAGCAGCTTCGGCTCGGCTAGCCTCACAGATACGCAGTATTTT
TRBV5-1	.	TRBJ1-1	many	CASSLATGIGGTEAFF	TGCGCCAGCAGCTTGGCGACAGGAATCGGGGGCACTGAAGCTTTCTTT
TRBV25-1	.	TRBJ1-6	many	CASSDSLEGSISPLHF	TGTGCCAGCAGTGACTCCCTTGAAGGGTCTATTTCACCCCTCCACTTT
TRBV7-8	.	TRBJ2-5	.	CASSFFGEQETQYF	TGTGCCAGCAGCTTTTTCGGGGAGCAAGAGACCCAGTACTTC
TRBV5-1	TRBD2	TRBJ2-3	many	CASSLFSSGVEDTQYF	TGCGCCAGCAGCTTGTTTTCTAGCGGTGTGGAGGATACGCAGTATTTT
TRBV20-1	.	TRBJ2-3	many	CSANPYPTGFGTDTQYF	TGCAGTGCTAACCCTTACCCAACAGGGTTTGGCACAGATACGCAGTATTTT
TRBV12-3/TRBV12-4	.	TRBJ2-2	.	CASSWEAETGELFF	TGTGCCAGCAGCTGGGAGGCGGAGACCGGGGAGCTGTTTTTT
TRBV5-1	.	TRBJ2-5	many	CASSFSLQETQYF	TGCGCCAGCAGCTTCAGCCTGCAAGAGACCCAGTACTTC
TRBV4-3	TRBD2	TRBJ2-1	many	CASSQSGLAHNEQFF	TGCGCCAGCAGCCAATCCGGACTAGCCCACAATGAGCAGTTCTTC
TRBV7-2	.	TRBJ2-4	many	CASSLGDWDIQYF	TGTGCCAGCAGCTTAGGGGATTGGGACATTCAGTACTTC
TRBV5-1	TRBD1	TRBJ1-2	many	CASSWGDRHPSGYGYTF	TGCGCCAGCAGCTGGGGGGACAGGCATCCCTCTGGGTATGGCTACACCTTC
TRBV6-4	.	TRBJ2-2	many	CASSDRASTGELFF	TGTGCCAGCAGTGATCGGGCTTCCACCGGGGAGCTGTTTTTT
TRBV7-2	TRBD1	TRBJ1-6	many	CASSLATGYNSPLHF	TGTGCCAGCAGCTTAGCGACAGGGTATAATTCACCCCTCCACTTT
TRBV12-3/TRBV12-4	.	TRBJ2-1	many	CASSFVGPYNEQFF	TGTGCCAGCAGTTTTGTGGGACCCTACAATGAGCAGTTCTTC
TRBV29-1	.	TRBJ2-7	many	CSVEGAYEQYF	TGCAGCGTTGAAGGGGCCTACGAGCAGTACTTC
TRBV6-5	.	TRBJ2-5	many	CASSGGWETQYF	TGTGCCAGCAGTGGGGGGTGGGAGACCCAGTACTTC
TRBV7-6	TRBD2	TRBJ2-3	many	CASSHEGGGYTDTQYF	TGTGCCAGCAGCCACGAGGGCGGGGGGTACACAGATACGCAGTATTTT
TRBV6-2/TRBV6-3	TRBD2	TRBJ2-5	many	CASRPRLAGLLETQYF	TGTGCCAGCAGACCACGACTAGCGGGGTTGTTAGAGACCCAGTACTTC
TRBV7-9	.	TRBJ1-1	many	CASSLGTGQNTEAFF	TGTGCCAGCAGCTTAGGAACGGGACAGAACACTGAAGCTTTCTTT
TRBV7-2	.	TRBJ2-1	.	CASSLGVRGRLGDNEQFF	TGTGCCAGCAGCTTAGGGGTGAGGGGAAGATTGGGTGACAATGAGCAGTTCTTC
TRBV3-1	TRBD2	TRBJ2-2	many	CASSQDWPSGGGTGELFF	TGTGCCAGCAGCCAAGATTGGCCTAGCGGGGGAGGGACCGGGGAGCTGTTTTTT
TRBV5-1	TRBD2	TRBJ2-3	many	CASSSGGSSTDTQYF	TGCGCCAGCAGCTCCGGGGGGAGCAGCACAGATACGCAGTATTTT
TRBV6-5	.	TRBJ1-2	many	CASSYTGYPVQRDDKNYGYTF	TGTGCCAGCAGTTACACCGGTTACCCTGTGCAGAGAGATGATAAAAACTATGGCTACACCTTC
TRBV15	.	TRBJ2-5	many	CATSREGSETQYF	TGTGCCACCAGCAGAGAGGGGTCAGAGACCCAGTACTTC
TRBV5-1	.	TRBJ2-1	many	CASSLDTAGTPGEQFF	TGCGCCAGCAGCTTGGATACGGCGGGGACTCCCGGTGAGCAGTTCTTC
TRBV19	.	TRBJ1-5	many	CASRGRNGREGNQPQHF	TGTGCCAGTCGAGGAAGAAATGGACGCGAGGGGAATCAGCCCCAGCATTTT
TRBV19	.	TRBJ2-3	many	CASNDVTDTQYF	TGTGCCAGTAATGACGTCACAGATACGCAGTATTTT
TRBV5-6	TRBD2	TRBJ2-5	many	CASSRLAQETQYF	TGTGCCAGCAGCCGACTAGCCCAAGAGACCCAGTACTTC
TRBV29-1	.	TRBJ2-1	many	CSVVAGPYNEQFF	TGCAGCGTTGTGGCAGGTCCCTACAATGAGCAGTTCTTC